Shown below are 6 T cell receptor beta chains from a single sample sequenced in a study of blood T cell repertoires in COVID-19 (dated by TCRdb to the early 2020s). The protocol used for the library was the immunoSEQ multiplex PCR assay. TCRdb provides this immuneACCESS table in a form limited to in-frame rearrangements. Some clones are lacking; in checked studies, under half of them reflect an unresolved V gene, and why the rest are absent is not known. The sample table lists some 21,000 clones, roughly 91% of them with a count of one. 15% to 20% of the sample lies in the top ten. Sequenced sample: peripheral blood. Every receptor here comes from an older man with active COVID-19.

This chain uses TRBV5-1 with TRBJ2-3, with 7 bases identical to TRBD1. After removal of 1 base from V and 6 bases from J, the junction contained 2 bases not matched to a gene. CDR1 is SGHRS, CDR2 YFSETQ, per germline. This CDR3 contains 13 residues. DNA for the CDR3: TGCGCCAGCAGCTTGCAGGGGGTTGATACGCAGTATTTT. Protein: CASSLQGVDTQYF.

The V call is TRBV25-1, the J call TRBJ2-2, with D possibly matching TRBD2 (7 bases). Germline CDR1 reads MGHDK; CDR2 reads SYGVNS. The ends were cut back, 8 bases at V and 5 bases at J, with 15 bases in the middle. The CDR3 has 14 amino acids. The CDR3 nucleotides read TGTGCCAGCGCGGTGGGAGGGGGAACCGGGGAGCTGTTTTTT. Translating gives CASAVGGGTGELFF.

V and J are TRBV3-1 (or the pseudogene TRBV3-2) and TRBJ2-5; a possible D gene is TRBD2 (6 bases). V dropped 1 base and J dropped 5 bases, with 26 bases sitting between them. This CDR3 region has 19 residues. Germline CDR1 LGHDT, CDR2 YNNKEL (reference sequence). This CDR3 reads CASSQGLGFGRDSGETQYF. The CDR3 DNA follows: TGTGCCAGCAGCCAAGGCCTTGGTTTTGGCAGGGACTCTGGGGAGACCCAGTACTTC.

This chain connects TRBV5-1 to TRBJ1-4; 10 bases line up with TRBD1. This CDR3 is 16 amino acids long. The ends lost 0 bases at V and 9 bases at J; junction bases unmatched: 8. Germline V gene lookup returns CDR1 SGHRS and CDR2 YFSETQ. The DNA of the CDR3 is TGCGCCAGCAGCTTGGATGGGACAGGGGAAAGCCAAAAACTGTTTTTT. Its protein is CASSLDGTGESQKLFF.

The chain has TRBV7-2 and TRBJ2-1; 7 nucleotides match TRBD2. Germline-derived CDR1 and CDR2 are SGHTA and FQGNSA. Losses at the gene ends were 5 bases for V and 9 bases for J; bases not matched to a gene: 13. This CDR3 has 15 residues. For the CDR3, the DNA is TGTGCCAGCAGCGCCACTAGCGTTATCTTGGGTGAGCAGTTCTTC. Translated: CASSATSVILGEQFF.

The J gene is TRBJ1-3, the V gene TRBV6-5, with 8 nucleotides matching TRBD1. The germline V gene has CDR1 MNHEY and CDR2 SVGAGI. CDR3 length equals 16 residues. After removal of 4 bases from V and 0 bases from J, the junction contained 5 bases not matched to a gene. The CDR3 here is CASSSQGANSGNTIYF. The CDR3 DNA reads TGTGCCAGCAGTTCCCAGGGGGCTAACTCTGGAAACACCATATATTTT.